This is a list of T cell receptor beta chains from one sample in a study of T cell changes during pregnancy in multiple sclerosis. The data were produced by immunoSEQ multiplex PCR, yet TCRdb's version contains in-frame clones alone and is incomplete. The data hold some 31,000 clones, with around 91% observed a single time. Sequences were derived from CD8+ T cells from peripheral blood mononuclear cells, sampled in the second trimester of pregnancy. All receptors come from a female donor with multiple sclerosis, enrolled in a pregnancy study. Both conserved end residues are part of each CDR3. Each record gives: V gene, CDR3 protein.

v_gene: TRBV19; CDR3aa: CASSFPSGMITGELFF
v_gene: TRBV28; CDR3aa: CASSSRGGTGVTDTQYF
v_gene: TRBV7-9; CDR3aa: CASSTFSANTGELFF
v_gene: TRBV27; CDR3aa: CASSLLDSNYGYTF
v_gene: TRBV5-6; CDR3aa: CASSIAGTANEKLFF
v_gene: TRBV12-5; CDR3aa: CASGLVRGPAMFGSPHEQYF
v_gene: TRBV9; CDR3aa: CASSPLGVREQFF
v_gene: TRBV5-8; CDR3aa: CASSLVGEGFGYTF
v_gene: TRBV11-2; CDR3aa: CASSLELGQGSYEQYF
v_gene: TRBV5-4; CDR3aa: CASSLGTTSSYNEQFF
v_gene: TRBV10-2; CDR3aa: CASSESREGEQFF
v_gene: TRBV19; CDR3aa: CASSMNSMNTEAFF
v_gene: TRBV14; CDR3aa: CASSQDLEWNEQFF
v_gene: TRBV7-3; CDR3aa: CASSLIASGYNEQFF
v_gene: TRBV19; CDR3aa: CASSIGGDTQYF
v_gene: TRBV7-9; CDR3aa: CASSPRQGRRNTEAFF
v_gene: TRBV5-4; CDR3aa: CASSSGLAATDTQYF